A single sample is the source of the 3 T cell receptor beta chains below, sequenced in a study of cytomegalovirus exposure and HLA in healthy donors. The PCR ran on 60 Vbeta and 13 Jbeta primers. Clones were read by immunoSEQ multiplex PCR, and TCRdb kept only the in-frame ones, dropping some. The sample shows about 89,000 clones, about 85% of them seen only once. The sequenced sample was PBMCs. These receptors were taken from a man aged 40-49 years in good health and CMV-seropositive.

This clone came up once. This sequence joins TRBV6-5 and TRBJ1-1, with a tentative D call TRBD1 (5 bases). Trimming cost V 7 bases and J 4 bases, with 7 bases left between them. Germline V gene sequence: CDR1 MNHEY, CDR2 SVGAGI. The CDR3 is made up of 11 amino acids. The CDR3 sequence: CASTQGTEAFF. The CDR3 bases are TGTGCCAGCACCCAGGGCACTGAAGCTTTCTTT.

This chain uses TRBV10-2 with TRBJ1-6; 7 nucleotides agree with TRBD1. The V gene's germline CDR1 is WSHSY and CDR2 SAAADI. The CDR3 spans 16 residues. The V and J ends lost 4 bases and 8 bases, in that order; junction bases with no gene match: 11. In nucleotides, the CDR3 is TGCGCCAGCAGTGGGGTGGGGTTCCAGGGGGATTCACCCCTCCACTTT. As protein: CASSGVGFQGDSPLHF.

This sequence joins TRBV7-3 and TRBJ2-1; TRBD2 agrees at 7 bases. The CDR3 has 17 residues. The germline V gene has CDR1 SGHTA and CDR2 FQGTGA. V lost 3 bases and J lost 1; bases outside the gene matches: 9. In DNA form, the CDR3 reads TGTGCCAGCAGCTTGTTTTTCGCTAGCGGTTCCTACAATGAGCAGTTCTTC. Protein product: CASSLFFASGSYNEQFF.